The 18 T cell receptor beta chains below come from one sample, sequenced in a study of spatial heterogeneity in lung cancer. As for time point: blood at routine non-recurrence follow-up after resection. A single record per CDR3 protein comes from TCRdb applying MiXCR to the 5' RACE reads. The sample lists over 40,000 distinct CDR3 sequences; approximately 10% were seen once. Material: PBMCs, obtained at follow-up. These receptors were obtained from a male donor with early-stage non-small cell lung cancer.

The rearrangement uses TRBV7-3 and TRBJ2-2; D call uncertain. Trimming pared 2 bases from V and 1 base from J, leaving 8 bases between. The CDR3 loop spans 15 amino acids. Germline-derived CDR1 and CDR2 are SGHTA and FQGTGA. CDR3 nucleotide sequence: TGTGCCAGCAGCTTAGACATGAAGAACACCGGGGAGCTGTTTTTT. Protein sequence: CASSLDMKNTGELFF.

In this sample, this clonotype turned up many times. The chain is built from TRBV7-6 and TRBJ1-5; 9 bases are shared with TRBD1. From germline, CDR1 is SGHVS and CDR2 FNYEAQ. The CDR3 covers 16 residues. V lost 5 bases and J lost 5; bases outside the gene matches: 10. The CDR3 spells CASSQTGGQGYQPQHF. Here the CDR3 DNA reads TGTGCCAGCAGCCAAACAGGGGGCCAAGGCTATCAGCCCCAGCATTTT.

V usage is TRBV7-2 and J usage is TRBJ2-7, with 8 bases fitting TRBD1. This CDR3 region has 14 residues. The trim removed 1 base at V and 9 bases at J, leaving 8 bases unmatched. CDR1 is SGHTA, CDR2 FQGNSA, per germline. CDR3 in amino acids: CASSLDGRGRVQYF. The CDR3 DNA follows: TGTGCCAGCAGCTTAGATGGCAGGGGGCGCGTGCAGTACTTC.

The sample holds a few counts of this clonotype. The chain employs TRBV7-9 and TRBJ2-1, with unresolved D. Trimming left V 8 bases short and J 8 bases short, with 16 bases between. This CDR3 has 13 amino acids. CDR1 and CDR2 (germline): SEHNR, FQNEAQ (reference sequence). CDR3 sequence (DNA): TGTGCCAGCCTCCCCCGTCTCATTGATGAGCAGTTCTTC. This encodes CASLPRLIDEQFF.

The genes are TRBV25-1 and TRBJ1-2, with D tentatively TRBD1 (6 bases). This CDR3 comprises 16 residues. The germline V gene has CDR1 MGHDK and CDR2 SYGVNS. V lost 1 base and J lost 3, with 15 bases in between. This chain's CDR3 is CASSESRSGVDYGYTF. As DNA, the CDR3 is TGTGCCAGCAGTGAATCCAGGTCAGGGGTGGACTATGGCTACACCTTC.

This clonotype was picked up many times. This CDR3 reads CASSSDSATTNEKLFF. For the CDR3, the DNA is TGTGCCAGCAGCTCGGACAGCGCGACGACTAATGAAAAACTGTTTTTT. The V gene is TRBV7-8, the J gene TRBJ1-4, with TRBD1 as a possible D gene (6 bases). The CDR3 runs 16 residues. CDR1 is SGHVS, CDR2 FQNEAQ, per germline. Trimming took off 4 bases at V and 2 bases at J, with 14 bases between the two ends. Using reference TRBV7-8 and TRBJ1-4 for the parts outside the CDR3, the full variable domain is GAGVSQSPRYKVAKRGQDVALRCDPISGHVSLFWYQQALGQGPEFLTYFQNEAQLDKSGLPSDRFFAERPEGSVSTLKIQRTQQEDSAVYLCASSSDSATTNEKLFFGSGTQLSVL.

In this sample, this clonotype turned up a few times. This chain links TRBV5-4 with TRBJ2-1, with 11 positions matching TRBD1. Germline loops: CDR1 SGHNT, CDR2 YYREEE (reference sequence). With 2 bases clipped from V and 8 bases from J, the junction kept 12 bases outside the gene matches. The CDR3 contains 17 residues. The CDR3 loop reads CASSFFSSGQGAYEQFF. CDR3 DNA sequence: TGTGCCAGCAGCTTTTTTTCGTCCGGACAGGGGGCATATGAGCAGTTCTTC.

The CDR3 DNA reads as TGTGCCAGCACCGAACGGACCCCCCAGTACAGATATCAGCCCCAGCATTTT. As protein: CASTERTPQYRYQPQHF. The chain employs TRBV11-2 and TRBJ1-5; D not certain. Germline-derived CDR1 and CDR2 are SGHAT and FQNNGV. CDR3 length equals 17 residues. Trimming shortened V by 7 bases and J by 5 bases, and 24 bases separated the two germline ends. Variable domain in full (rest from reference TRBV11-2 and TRBJ1-5): EAGVAQSPRYKIIEKRQSVAFWCNPISGHATLYWYQQILGQGPKLLIQFQNNGVVDDSQLPKDRFSAERLKGVDSTLKIQPAKLEDSAVYLCASTERTPQYRYQPQHFGDGTRLSIL.

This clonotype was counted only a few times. CDR3 sequence reads: CASRTFGGATNEKLFF. CDR3 nucleotide sequence: TGTGCCAGCAGGACCTTTGGTGGGGCAACTAATGAAAAACTGTTTTTT. The chain joins TRBV11-2 to TRBJ1-4; D is unresolved. CDR1 is SGHAT and CDR2 is FQNNGV in the germline V gene. The CDR3 spans 16 residues. V was pared by 6 bases and J by 0 bases, with 14 bases between.

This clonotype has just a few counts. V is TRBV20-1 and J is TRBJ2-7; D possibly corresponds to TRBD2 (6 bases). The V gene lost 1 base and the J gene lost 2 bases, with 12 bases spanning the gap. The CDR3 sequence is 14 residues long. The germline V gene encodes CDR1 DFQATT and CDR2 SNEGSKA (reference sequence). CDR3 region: CSARVTAGTYEQYF. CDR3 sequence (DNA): TGCAGTGCTAGAGTTACGGCGGGAACCTACGAGCAGTACTTC.

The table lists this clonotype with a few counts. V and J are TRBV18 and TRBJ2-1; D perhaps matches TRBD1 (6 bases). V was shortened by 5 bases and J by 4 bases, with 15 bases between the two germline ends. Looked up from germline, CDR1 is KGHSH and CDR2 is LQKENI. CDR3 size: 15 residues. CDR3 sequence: CASSGGVGRYNEQFF. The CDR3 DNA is TGTGCCAGCTCAGGGGGCGTAGGTCGGTACAATGAGCAGTTCTTC.

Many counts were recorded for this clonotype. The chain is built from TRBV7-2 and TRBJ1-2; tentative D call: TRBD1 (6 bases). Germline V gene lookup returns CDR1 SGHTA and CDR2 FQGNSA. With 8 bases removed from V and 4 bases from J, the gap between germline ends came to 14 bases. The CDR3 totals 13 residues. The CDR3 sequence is CASRFDRRYGYTF. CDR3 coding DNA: TGTGCCAGCCGATTTGACAGGCGCTATGGCTACACCTTC.

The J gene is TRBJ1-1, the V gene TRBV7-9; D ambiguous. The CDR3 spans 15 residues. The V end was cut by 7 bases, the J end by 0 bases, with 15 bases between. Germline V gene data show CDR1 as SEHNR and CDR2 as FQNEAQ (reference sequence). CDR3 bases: TGTGCCAGCATCCCTACGACATGGGTGAACACTGAAGCTTTCTTT. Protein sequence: CASIPTTWVNTEAFF.

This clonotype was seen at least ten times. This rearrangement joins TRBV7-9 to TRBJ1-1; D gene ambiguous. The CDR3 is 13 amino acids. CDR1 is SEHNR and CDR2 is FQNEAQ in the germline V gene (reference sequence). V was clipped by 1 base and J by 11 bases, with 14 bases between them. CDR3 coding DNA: TGTGCCAGCAGCTTAGAAAACGCCCGTCTGGCTTTCTTT. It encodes CASSLENARLAFF.

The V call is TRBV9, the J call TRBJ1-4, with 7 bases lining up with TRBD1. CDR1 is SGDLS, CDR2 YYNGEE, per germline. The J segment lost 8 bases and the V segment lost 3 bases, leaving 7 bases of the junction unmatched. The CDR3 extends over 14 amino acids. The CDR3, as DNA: TGTGCCAGCAGCGCTCTTACAGGGGACGAAAAACTGTTTTTT. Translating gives CASSALTGDEKLFF.

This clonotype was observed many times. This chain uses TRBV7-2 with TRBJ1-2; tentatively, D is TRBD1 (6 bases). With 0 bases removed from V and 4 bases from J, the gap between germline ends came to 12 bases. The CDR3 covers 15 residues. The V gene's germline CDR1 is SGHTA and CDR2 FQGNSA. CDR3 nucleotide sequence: TGTGCCAGCAGCTTAGCGGGAGGACAGCGCTATGGCTACACCTTC. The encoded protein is CASSLAGGQRYGYTF.

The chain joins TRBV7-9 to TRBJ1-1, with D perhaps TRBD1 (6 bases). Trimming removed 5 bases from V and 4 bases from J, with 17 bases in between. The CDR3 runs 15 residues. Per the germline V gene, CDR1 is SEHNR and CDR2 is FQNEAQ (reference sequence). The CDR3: CASSPPGAGGTEAFF. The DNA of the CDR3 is TGTGCCAGCAGCCCACCGGGGGCCGGGGGCACTGAAGCTTTCTTT.

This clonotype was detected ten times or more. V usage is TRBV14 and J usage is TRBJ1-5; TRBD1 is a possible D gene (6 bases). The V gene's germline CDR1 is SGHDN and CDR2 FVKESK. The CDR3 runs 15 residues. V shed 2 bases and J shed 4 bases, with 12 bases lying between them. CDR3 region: CASSQPGHRNQPQHF. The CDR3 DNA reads TGTGCCAGCAGCCAACCGGGACACCGGAATCAGCCCCAGCATTTT.